This entry lists 7 T cell receptor beta chains sequenced from one sample in a study of cytomegalovirus exposure and HLA in healthy donors. The PCR made use of 60 Vbeta and 13 Jbeta primers. Produced via immunoSEQ multiplex PCR; TCRdb's table is partial and in-frame only. The sample carries about 100,000 clones, about 76% recorded once. Sequenced: PBMCs. Every receptor here comes from a woman aged 70-85 years in good health and CMV-seropositive.

The rearrangement uses TRBV30 and TRBJ2-7; D possibly corresponds to TRBD2 (7 bases). This CDR3 has 12 residues. V was clipped by 4 bases and J by 2 bases, with 9 bases between them. CDR1 and CDR2 (germline): GTSNPN, SVGIG (reference sequence). The CDR3 reads CAWKGGTYEQYF. The CDR3, as DNA: TGTGCCTGGAAGGGGGGGACCTACGAGCAGTACTTC.

This chain links TRBV29-1 with TRBJ2-2; D possibly corresponds to TRBD1 (6 bases). Per the germline V gene, CDR1 is SQVTM and CDR2 is ANQGSEA. Trimming removed 7 bases at V and 5 bases at J, with 14 bases between. This CDR3 comprises 13 residues. CDR3 DNA sequence: TGCAGCGGGTCCCGGGACACTACCGGGGAGCTGTTTTTT. Translated: CSGSRDTTGELFF.

The chain has TRBV5-4 and TRBJ2-3; a possible D gene is TRBD2 (5 bases). V was cut by 0 bases and J by 3 bases, with 14 bases left in between. The CDR3 has 16 amino acids. Per germline, CDR1 SGHNT and CDR2 YYREEE (reference sequence). The CDR3, as DNA: TGTGCCAGCAGCTTGGACACTAGAGTAATTACAGATACGCAGTATTTT. Protein product: CASSLDTRVITDTQYF.

Only a few counts were recorded for this clone. This chain joins TRBV19 and TRBJ1-1, with D tentatively TRBD1 (5 bases). V gave up 4 bases and J gave up 5 bases, with 17 bases separating them. CDR1 is LNHDA, CDR2 SQIVND, per germline (reference sequence). The CDR3 length is 15 residues. The CDR3 region has the DNA TGTGCCAGTAGTACCCAAGGCAGGGCGAGGACTGAAGCTTTCTTT. Translated, it gives CASSTQGRARTEAFF.

CDR3 loop: CASSQREGNEQYF. The DNA of the CDR3 is TGTGCCAGCTCACAGCGGGAGGGCAACGAGCAGTACTTC. This chain connects TRBV18 to TRBJ2-7; TRBD2 agrees at 10 bases. V gave up 4 bases and J gave up 5 bases; unmatched junction bases: 2. The germline CDR1 and CDR2 sequences are KGHSH and LQKENI. The CDR3 is made up of 13 amino acids.

This chain uses TRBV6-5 with TRBJ2-1; D uncertain. The CDR3 totals 15 residues. The V end lost 7 bases, the J end lost 1 base, and 14 bases lay between the germline ends. Germline V gives CDR1 MNHEY, CDR2 SVGAGI. CDR3 DNA: TGTGCCAGCACACGACAAGGCAATTCCTACAATGAGCAGTTCTTC. Protein sequence: CASTRQGNSYNEQFF.

J is TRBJ2-7 and V is TRBV28; 8 bases agree with TRBD1. Germline V gene sequence: CDR1 MDHEN, CDR2 SYDVKM. The CDR3 runs to 15 residues. The V gene end was trimmed by 5 bases and the J gene end by 7 bases; junction bases not matched to a gene: 13. The CDR3 nucleotides read TGTGCCAGCAGTGGAGCCGGGACAGGATCCTTGGAGCAGTACTTC. This codes for CASSGAGTGSLEQYF.